A single sample gave rise to the 9 T cell receptor beta chains below, sequenced in a study of control samples from healthy donors and cancer patients. Sequencing used immunoSEQ multiplex PCR; TCRdb keeps in-frame clones, though not all of them. Seen here are around 140,000 clones, roughly 91% observed once, and the top ten hold approximately 8%. The sample consisted of PBMCs. The receptors stem from a man aged 50 to 60 with head and neck cancer.

This chain uses TRBV28 with TRBJ2-5, with 11 bases lining up with TRBD2. The V gene's germline CDR1 is MDHEN and CDR2 SYDVKM. The CDR3 contains 16 residues. J was trimmed by 0 bases and V by 2 bases; bases with no gene match: 2. In DNA form, the CDR3 reads TGTGCCAGCAGTTTAGGGGGACTAGCGGACCAAGAGACCCAGTACTTC. Protein product: CASSLGGLADQETQYF.

The count of this clone is one. The chain joins TRBV7-9 to TRBJ2-1; TRBD1 might be the D (5 bases). Germline values: CDR1 SEHNR, CDR2 FQNEAQ (reference sequence). V lost 5 bases and J 13 bases, leaving 18 bases between the germline ends. The CDR3 is made up of 13 amino acids. The CDR3 nucleotides read TGTGCCAGCAGCCCCGACCCAGGGTGGGGCCAGTTCTTC. Protein sequence: CASSPDPGWGQFF.

This clone was recorded once. The rearrangement links TRBV19 to TRBJ2-1; D is ambiguous. Germline V lookup: CDR1 LNHDA, CDR2 SQIVND (reference sequence). The CDR3 has 14 amino acids. Trimming took off 3 bases at V and 8 bases at J, with 14 bases between the two ends. CDR3 protein: CASSISRLLDEQFF. In DNA form, the CDR3 reads TGTGCCAGTAGTATCTCCCGGTTATTGGATGAGCAGTTCTTC. Full variable domain (remainder filled in from reference TRBV19 and TRBJ2-1): DGGITQSPKYLFRKEGQNVTLSCEQNLNHDAMYWYRQDPGQGLRLIYYSQIVNDFQKGDIAEGYSVSREKKESFPLTVTSAQKNPTAFYLCASSISRLLDEQFFGPGTRLTVL.

In regard to this clone: This specimen includes other DNA sequences encoding the same CDR3. V and J are TRBV5-1 and TRBJ1-5; D is ambiguous. Trimming left V 0 bases short and J 0 bases short, with 7 bases between. This CDR3 comprises 15 residues. In germline, CDR1 is SGHRS, CDR2 YFSETQ. CDR3 sequence reads: CASSLVGDSNQPQHF. In DNA, the CDR3 is TGCGCCAGCAGCTTGGTCGGGGATAGCAATCAGCCCCAGCATTTT. Full variable domain (outside the CDR3, taken from reference TRBV5-1 and TRBJ1-5): KAGVTQTPRYLIKTRGQQVTLSCSPISGHRSVSWYQQTPGQGLQFLFEYFSETQRNKGNFPGRFSGRQFSNSRSEMNVSTLELGDSALYLCASSLVGDSNQPQHFGDGTRLSIL.

This clone was picked up one time. The chain combines TRBV11-1 with TRBJ2-7; the D gene is possibly TRBD1 (5 bases). The V gene lost 6 bases and the J gene lost 6 bases, with 12 bases spanning the gap. Germline V gene sequence: CDR1 SGHAT, CDR2 FQDESV (reference sequence). This CDR3 is built from 12 residues. CDR3 sequence: CASRGLRREQYF. CDR3 coding DNA: TGTGCCAGCAGGGGGCTTCGCCGCGAGCAGTACTTC.

This clone has a single count. V is TRBV4-1 and J is TRBJ1-6; D gene ambiguous. The germline V gene has CDR1 MGHRA and CDR2 YSYEKL. The CDR3 covers 17 residues. Trimming removed 0 bases from V and 14 bases from J, with 23 bases in between. CDR3 DNA sequence: TGCGCCAGCAGCCAAGACCGTTCACCGGGCCAACCGAGATCCCTCCACTTT. It encodes CASSQDRSPGQPRSLHF.

The V call is TRBV28, the J call TRBJ2-7; weak D call: TRBD2 (6 bases). The V end lost 6 bases, the J end lost 4 bases, and 13 bases lay between the germline ends. The CDR3 has 13 residues. CDR1 MDHEN and CDR2 SYDVKM come from the germline V gene. CDR3 nucleotides: TGTGCCAGCAGCACGGGACTCACATACGAGCAGTACTTC. Amino acid sequence: CASSTGLTYEQYF. The whole variable domain, filled in from reference TRBV28 and TRBJ2-7, reads DVKVTQSSRYLVKRTGEKVFLECVQDMDHENMFWYRQDPGLGLRLIYFSYDVKMKEKGDIPEGYSVSREKKERFSLILESASTNQTSMYLCASSTGLTYEQYFGPGTRLTVT.

The chain uses TRBV13 and TRBJ2-1; 8 bases align to TRBD2. CDR1 and CDR2 from the germline V gene are PRHDT and FYEKMQ (reference sequence). The trim removed 5 bases at V and 0 bases at J, leaving 6 bases unmatched. This CDR3 spans 16 amino acids. CDR3 nucleotides: TGTGCCAGCAGCCTGGGGACTAGGGGCTCCTACAATGAGCAGTTCTTC. This gives the protein CASSLGTRGSYNEQFF.

The chain joins TRBV10-3 to TRBJ1-5, with D perhaps matching TRBD1 (5 bases). The V end lost 4 bases, the J end lost 5 bases, and 12 bases lay between the germline ends. Germline V lookup: CDR1 ENHRY, CDR2 SYGVKD. The CDR3 runs to 14 residues. The CDR3 spells CAISAGPGDQPQHF. In DNA form, the CDR3 reads TGTGCCATCAGTGCGGGACCCGGTGATCAGCCCCAGCATTTT.